The clone carrying this T cell receptor beta chain was picked up one time. The target antigen is unknown. The data derive from a study of T cells in Graves' hyperthyroidism and ophthalmopathy. For the study at large: Once the initial diagnosis was made, peripheral blood was obtained before any treatment.

Study outcomes and limitations: Ophthalmopathy was told apart from stable hyperthyroidism by a 13 V-J model.

Losses at the gene ends were 4 bases for V and 0 bases for J; bases not matched to a gene: 6. Germline values: CDR1 MGHDK, CDR2 SYGVNS. The CDR3 has 16 residues. The CDR3 regions of TCR beta were amplified from RNA transcripts. A set of HTBI primers served as the primers for a first-round RT-PCR of the TCR CDR3. TCRdb passed the multiplex PCR reads through MiXCR, listing each CDR3 protein once. The top ten clones hold roughly 50% of a sample with hundreds of thousands of distinct CDR3 sequences, about 20% of them seen once. The V call is TRBV25-1, the J call TRBJ1-5, with 7 bases fitting TRBD1. Sequenced sample: blood. This receptor was identified in a man aged 40-49 years with Graves' ophthalmopathy. Here the CDR3 reads CASSAGTEPSNQPQHF. The CDR3 DNA reads TGTGCCAGCAGTGCCGGGACAGAACCTAGCAATCAGCCCCAGCATTTT. The variable domain in full, completed from reference TRBV25-1 and TRBJ1-5, reads EADIYQTPRYLVIGTGKKITLECSQTMGHDKMYWYQQDPGMELHLIHYSYGVNSTEKGDLSSESTVSRIRTEHFPLTLESARPSHTSQYLCASSAGTEPSNQPQHFGDGTRLSIL.